This TCR beta chain was sequenced for a study of T cell changes during pregnancy in multiple sclerosis. The V and J ends lost 4 bases and 3 bases respectively, with 14 bases between them. This CDR3 is built from 15 residues. The germline V gene encodes CDR1 SGDLS and CDR2 YYNGEE. TCRdb's copy holds only in-frame clones and misses some; the assay was immunoSEQ multiplex PCR. Of 45,000 to 55,000 clones detected, 80% to 95% appear once; the ten largest clones hold 0.9% to 1%. V and J are TRBV9 and TRBJ2-1, with D uncertain. This sample comprised CD4+ T cells from peripheral blood mononuclear cells, obtained in the second trimester of pregnancy. The clonotype originates from a female donor in good health, enrolled as a control in a pregnancy study. In nucleotides, the CDR3 is TGTGCCAGCAGCCCGCACCGGGTCCTCTACAATGAGCAGTTCTTC. Its protein is CASSPHRVLYNEQFF.